The 20 T cell receptor beta chains presented below share a single source sample, sequenced in a study of blood T cells in healthy people across ages (dated by TCRdb to the mid-2010s). The library was built by means of 5' RACE. Sequencer: Illumina HiSeq 2500. The second PCR ran for about 6 to 11 cycles and used a J-beta primer mix along with a sample-barcoded 5' primer. TCRdb applied fastp at Q25 and MiXCR to the public reads, then kept only in-frame beta chains. Merged by CDR3 protein, the rows form single entries marked with the most common genes and DNA. This sample holds about 720,000 distinct CDR3 sequences; 22% were observed only once. Jointly, the top ten make up roughly 22% of the sample. The sequencing sample was made of blood. The receptors stem from a man aged 70-80 years in good health.

This clonotype was observed a handful of times. V usage is TRBV11-1 and J usage is TRBJ2-2; the D is unclear. There are 16 residues in the CDR3. Germline loops: CDR1 SGHAT, CDR2 FQDESV (reference sequence). With 2 bases removed from V and 4 bases from J, the gap between germline ends came to 14 bases. CDR3 amino acids: CASSLSSGPGTGELFF. The DNA of the CDR3 is TGTGCCAGCAGCTTATCGAGTGGCCCGGGCACCGGGGAGCTGTTTTTT.

The chain employs TRBV12-3 or TRBV12-4 and TRBJ1-6; maybe TRBD1 (5 bases). This CDR3 is 15 amino acids long. Trimming pared 2 bases from V and 2 bases from J, leaving 7 bases between. DNA for the CDR3: TGTGCCAGCAGTTTACAGGGACCCTATAATTCACCCCTCCACTTT. As protein: CASSLQGPYNSPLHF.

The chain is built from TRBV20-1 and TRBJ2-3; 8 positions agree with TRBD2. The CDR3 has 14 amino acids. J was trimmed by 3 bases and V by 6 bases; bases with no gene match: 8. Germline V gene lookup returns CDR1 DFQATT and CDR2 SNEGSKA (reference sequence). The CDR3 reads CSADSGDGTDTQYF. CDR3 DNA: TGCAGTGCAGATAGCGGGGATGGGACAGATACGCAGTATTTT.

In its sample, this clonotype was seen many times. The chain recombines TRBV12-3 or TRBV12-4 with TRBJ2-4, with 7 nucleotides matching TRBD2. With 5 bases clipped from V and 1 base from J, the junction kept 8 bases outside the gene matches. This CDR3 region has 16 residues. CDR3 nucleotide sequence: TGTGCCAGCAGTCCCCCCGGACTAGGGGCCAAAAACATTCAGTACTTC. Translated: CASSPPGLGAKNIQYF.

In its sample, this clonotype was seen a few times. V is TRBV20-1 and J is TRBJ2-5; 9 bases align to TRBD2. The closer fit of TRBJ2-1 to the DNA end suggests the J call may be wrong. Germline CDR1 and CDR2: DFQATT and SNEGSKA (reference sequence). The CDR3 is 15 amino acids. The CDR3 DNA sequence: TGCAGTGCTAGCCCCGAGACTAGCGGCTACAATGAGCAGTTCTTC. It translates to CSASPETSGYNEQFF.

This clonotype was seen only a few times. V and J are TRBV5-1 and TRBJ2-5, with D perhaps assigned TRBD1 or TRBD2 (6 bases each). This CDR3 is built from 14 residues. Between the trimmed V and J ends, which lost 2 bases and 4 bases, there was a span of 12 bases. Per the germline V gene, CDR1 is SGHRS and CDR2 is YFSETQ. In DNA, the CDR3 is TGCGCCAGCAGCTTCCCGGGGGCTGGAGAGACCCAGTACTTC. Translating it yields CASSFPGAGETQYF.

The chain uses TRBV7-9 and TRBJ2-5, with 7 bases that match TRBD1. CDR1 and CDR2 (germline): SEHNR, FQNEAQ (reference sequence). Trimming cost V 2 bases and J 2 bases; bases outside gene matches: 8. The CDR3 contains 16 residues. The CDR3 protein is CASSLYNPGQQETQYF. CDR3 nucleotide sequence: TGTGCCAGCAGCTTATACAATCCGGGACAGCAAGAGACCCAGTACTTC.

The rearrangement joins TRBV20-1 to TRBJ2-2; D might be TRBD1 (5 bases). The CDR3 is 13 residues long. V was cut by 5 bases and J by 2 bases, with 9 bases left in between. Per germline, CDR1 DFQATT and CDR2 SNEGSKA (reference sequence). The CDR3 region has the DNA TGCAGTGCTTATGGACACAACACCGGGGAGCTGTTTTTT. Translating it yields CSAYGHNTGELFF.

This clonotype was found a few times. The genes are TRBV2 and TRBJ2-5, with unresolved D. CDR1 and CDR2 from the germline V gene are SNHLY and FYNNEI. The V gene lost 8 bases and the J gene lost 0 bases, with 10 bases spanning the gap. The CDR3 loop spans 13 amino acids. The CDR3 coding sequence is TGTGCCAGCGCCCCTCTGAACCAAGAGACCCAGTACTTC. Encoded protein: CASAPLNQETQYF.

On this clonotype itself: A much larger clone differs by one base, so this may be a read error. The chain is built from TRBV5-6 and TRBJ2-5; 7 bases map to TRBD2. The germline gives CDR1 SGHDT, CDR2 YYEEEE. This CDR3 spans 16 amino acids. The CDR3 protein is CASSLPQWGGQGTQYF. DNA for the CDR3: TGTGCCAGCAGCTTGCCCCAATGGGGGGGTCAAGGGACCCAGTACTTC.

The chain couples TRBV6-5 to TRBJ1-2, with a tentative D call TRBD1 (6 bases). Trimming took 6 bases from V and 4 from J, leaving 18 bases between them. The germline V gene encodes CDR1 MNHEY and CDR2 SVGAGI. This CDR3 region has 15 residues. The CDR3 protein is CASSTGTRGGYGYTF. The CDR3, as DNA: TGTGCCAGCAGCACGGGGACACGAGGAGGCTATGGCTACACCTTC.

This clonotype showed up many times. V is TRBV7-2 and J is TRBJ2-1; D is undetermined. The CDR3 covers 13 residues. The V and J ends lost 1 base and 6 bases respectively, with 7 bases between them. CDR1 is SGHTA, CDR2 FQGNSA, per germline. CDR3 nucleotides: TGTGCCAGCAGCTTAGGGGCCGGCAATGAGCAGTTCTTC. Translation gives CASSLGAGNEQFF.

For the CDR3, the DNA is TGTGCCAGCAGCGGGACTAGGAGGGGCAATGAGCAGTTCTTC. Translation gives CASSGTRRGNEQFF. V and J are TRBV12-3 or TRBV12-4 and TRBJ2-5; 8 nucleotides align to TRBD2. The DNA matches TRBJ2-1 better at its end, which makes the J call doubtful. The CDR3 consists of 14 residues.

V and J are TRBV5-8 and TRBJ2-4; D is perhaps TRBD2 (5 bases). Trimming took 4 bases from V and 0 from J, leaving 14 bases between them. CDR3 length: 16 amino acids. Looked up from germline, CDR1 is SGHTS and CDR2 is YDEGEE. CDR3 amino acids: CASSPDLLTAKNIQYF. CDR3 nucleotide sequence: TGTGCCAGCAGCCCGGACTTACTCACAGCCAAAAACATTCAGTACTTC.

Only a few counts were recorded for this clonotype. In nucleotides, the CDR3 is TGTGCCTGGAGTGTAGGACTCTCTGGAAACACCATATATTTT. Translation gives CAWSVGLSGNTIYF. This chain uses TRBV30 with TRBJ1-3; D is unclear. V was clipped by 0 bases and J by 0 bases, with 6 bases between them. The germline CDR1 and CDR2 sequences are GTSNPN and SVGIG (reference sequence). The CDR3 has 14 residues.

For this clonotype: A read error is likely, as this CDR3 ends without the conserved phenylalanine or tryptophan. The rearrangement links TRBV12-3 or TRBV12-4 to TRBJ1-1, with D perhaps matching TRBD1 (6 bases). The CDR3 length is 15 residues. The germline V and J ends were trimmed by 1 base and 4 bases, with 13 bases remaining between them. CDR3 sequence (DNA): TGTGCCAGCAGTTTAGATCAGGGGTCGGGCACTGAAGCTTTCCTT. Translating it yields CASSLDQGSGTEAFL.

This chain links TRBV20-1 with TRBJ1-4; D unclear. The CDR3 loop spans 16 amino acids. In germline, CDR1 is DFQATT, CDR2 SNEGSKA (reference sequence). The V end lost 2 bases, the J end lost 0 bases, and 13 bases lay between the germline ends. The CDR3 here is CSARSPSRPTNEKLFF. DNA of the CDR3: TGCAGTGCTAGATCACCCTCCCGTCCAACTAATGAAAAACTGTTTTTT.

The chain uses TRBV5-1 and TRBJ1-3; 8 bases line up with TRBD1. The V gene's germline CDR1 is SGHRS and CDR2 YFSETQ. V was pared by 4 bases and J by 3 bases, with 9 bases of the junction left unmatched. The CDR3 sequence is 16 residues long. CDR3 bases: TGCGCCAGCAGCCAGCAGCCGACAGGGGATGGAAACACCATATATTTT. Amino acids: CASSQQPTGDGNTIYF.

The chain joins TRBV19 to TRBJ1-2; 9 bases map to TRBD1. Per germline, CDR1 LNHDA and CDR2 SQIVND (reference sequence). V dropped 5 bases and J dropped 2; count of bases not matched to a gene: 9. The CDR3 has 16 residues. The CDR3 coding sequence is TGTGCCAGTAGTGCCGGGACAGGGACGCGGAACTATGGCTACACCTTC. This sequence encodes CASSAGTGTRNYGYTF.

This clonotype was found a few times. This chain connects TRBV4-1 to TRBJ1-2; D remains unclear. V shed 0 bases and J shed 3 bases, with 14 bases lying between them. Germline values: CDR1 MGHRA, CDR2 YSYEKL. The CDR3 is 16 residues long. DNA for the CDR3: TGCGCCAGCAGCCAAGATCATGGCAGAACATACTATGGCTACACCTTC. It yields the protein CASSQDHGRTYYGYTF.